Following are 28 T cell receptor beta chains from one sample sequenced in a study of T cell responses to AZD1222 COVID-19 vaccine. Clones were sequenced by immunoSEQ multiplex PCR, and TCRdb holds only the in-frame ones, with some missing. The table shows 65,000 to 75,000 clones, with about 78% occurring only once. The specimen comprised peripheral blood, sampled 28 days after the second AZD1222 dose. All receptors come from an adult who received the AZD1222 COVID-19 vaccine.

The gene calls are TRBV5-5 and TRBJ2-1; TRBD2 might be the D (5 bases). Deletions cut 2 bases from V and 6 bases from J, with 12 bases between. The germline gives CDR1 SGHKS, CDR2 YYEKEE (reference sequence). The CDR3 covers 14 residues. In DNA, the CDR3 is TGTGCCAGCAGCTTCGAGGGTTTACTCAATGAGCAGTTCTTC. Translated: CASSFEGLLNEQFF. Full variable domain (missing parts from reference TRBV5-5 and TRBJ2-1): DAGVTQSPTHLIKTRGQQVTLRCSPISGHKSVSWYQQVLGQGPQFIFQYYEKEERGRGNFPDRFSARQFPNYSSELNVNALLLGDSALYLCASSFEGLLNEQFFGPGTRLTVL.

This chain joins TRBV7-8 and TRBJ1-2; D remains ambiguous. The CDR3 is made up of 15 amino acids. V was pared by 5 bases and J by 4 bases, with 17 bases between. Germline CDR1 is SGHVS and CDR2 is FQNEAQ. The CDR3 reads CASSVDLRLGYGYTF. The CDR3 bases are TGTGCCAGCAGCGTCGACCTGAGACTCGGCTATGGCTACACCTTC.

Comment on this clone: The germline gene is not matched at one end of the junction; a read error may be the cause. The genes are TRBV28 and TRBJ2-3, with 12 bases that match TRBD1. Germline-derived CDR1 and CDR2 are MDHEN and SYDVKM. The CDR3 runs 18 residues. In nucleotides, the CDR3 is TGTGCCAGCAGTCTATGGTCGGGGACAGGGGGCATGACAGATACGCAGTATTTT. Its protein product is CASSLWSGTGGMTDTQYF. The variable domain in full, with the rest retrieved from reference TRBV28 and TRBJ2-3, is DVKVTQSSRYLVKRTGEKVFLECVQDMDHENMFWYRQDPGLGLRLIYFSYDVKMKEKGDIPEGYSVSREKKERFSLILESASTNQTSMYLCASSLWSGTGGMTDTQYFGPGTRLTVL.

The CDR3 DNA reads TGTGCCAGCAGTTCACCGGACGGACCCTCTAATGAAAAACTGTTTTTT. Translation gives CASSSPDGPSNEKLFF. The genes are TRBV28 and TRBJ1-4, with D uncertain. The CDR3 length is 16 residues. Germline lookup yields CDR1 MDHEN and CDR2 SYDVKM. V lost 4 bases and J 3 bases, leaving 15 bases between the germline ends.

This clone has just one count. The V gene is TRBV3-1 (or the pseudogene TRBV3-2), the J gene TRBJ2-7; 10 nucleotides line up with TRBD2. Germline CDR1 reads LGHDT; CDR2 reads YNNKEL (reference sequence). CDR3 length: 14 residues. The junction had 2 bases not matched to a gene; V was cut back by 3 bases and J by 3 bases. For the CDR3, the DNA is TGTGCCAGCAGCCACGGACTAGCGGACTACGAGCAGTACTTC. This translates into CASSHGLADYEQYF.

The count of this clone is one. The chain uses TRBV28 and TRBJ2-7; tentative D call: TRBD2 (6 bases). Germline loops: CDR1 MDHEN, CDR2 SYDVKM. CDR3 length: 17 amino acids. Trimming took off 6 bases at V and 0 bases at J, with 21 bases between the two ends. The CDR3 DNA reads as TGTGCCAGCAGCCCAGGGATGATGCGGGGAGGCTCCTACGAGCAGTACTTC. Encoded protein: CASSPGMMRGGSYEQYF.

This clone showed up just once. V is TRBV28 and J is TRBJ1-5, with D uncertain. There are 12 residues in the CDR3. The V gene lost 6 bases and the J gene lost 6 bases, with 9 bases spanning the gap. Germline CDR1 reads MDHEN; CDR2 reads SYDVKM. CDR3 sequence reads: CASSTTSQPQHF. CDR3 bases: TGTGCCAGCAGCACGACTAGTCAGCCCCAGCATTTT.

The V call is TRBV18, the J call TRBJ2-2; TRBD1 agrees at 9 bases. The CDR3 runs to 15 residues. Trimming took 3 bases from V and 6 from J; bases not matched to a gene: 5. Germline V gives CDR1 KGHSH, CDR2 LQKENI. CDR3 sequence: CASSPGQGRAGELFF. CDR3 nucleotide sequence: TGTGCCAGCTCACCGGGACAGGGTCGGGCCGGGGAGCTGTTTTTT. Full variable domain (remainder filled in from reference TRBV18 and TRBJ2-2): NAGVMQNPRHLVRRRGQEARLRCSPMKGHSHVYWYRQLPEEGLKFMVYLQKENIIDESGMPKERFSAEFPKEGPSILRIQQVVRGDSAAYFCASSPGQGRAGELFFGEGSRLTVL.

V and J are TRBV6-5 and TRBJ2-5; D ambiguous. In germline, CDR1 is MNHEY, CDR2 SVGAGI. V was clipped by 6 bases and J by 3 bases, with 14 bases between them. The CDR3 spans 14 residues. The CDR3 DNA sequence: TGTGCCAGCAGAGCCACGGGCGATAAAGAGACCCAGTACTTC. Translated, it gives CASRATGDKETQYF.

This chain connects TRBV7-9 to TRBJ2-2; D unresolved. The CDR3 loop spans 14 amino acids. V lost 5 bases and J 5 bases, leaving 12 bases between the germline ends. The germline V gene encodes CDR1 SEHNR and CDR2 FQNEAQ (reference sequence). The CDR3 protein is CASSRMELTGELFF. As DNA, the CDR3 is TGTGCCAGCAGCCGTATGGAACTTACCGGGGAGCTGTTTTTT.

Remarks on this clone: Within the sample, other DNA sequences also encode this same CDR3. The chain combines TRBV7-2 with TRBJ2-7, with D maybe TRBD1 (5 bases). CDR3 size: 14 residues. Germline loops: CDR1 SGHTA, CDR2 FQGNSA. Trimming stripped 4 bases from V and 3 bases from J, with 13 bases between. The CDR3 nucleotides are TGTGCCAGCAGCTCCCAGGGTGACAGCTACGAGCAGTACTTC. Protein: CASSSQGDSYEQYF.

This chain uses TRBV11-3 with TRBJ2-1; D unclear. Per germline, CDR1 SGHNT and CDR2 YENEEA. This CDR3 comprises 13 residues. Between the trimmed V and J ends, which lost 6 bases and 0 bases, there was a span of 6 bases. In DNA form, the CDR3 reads TGTGCCAGCAGTTTTGTCTCCTACAATGAGCAGTTCTTC. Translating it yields CASSFVSYNEQFF.

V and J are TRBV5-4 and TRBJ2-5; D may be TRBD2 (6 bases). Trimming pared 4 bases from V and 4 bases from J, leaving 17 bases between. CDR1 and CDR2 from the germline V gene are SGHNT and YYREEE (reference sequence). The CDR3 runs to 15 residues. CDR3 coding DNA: TGTGCCAGCAGCCCAAGGAGGGGAACGGGAGAGACCCAGTACTTC. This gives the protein CASSPRRGTGETQYF.

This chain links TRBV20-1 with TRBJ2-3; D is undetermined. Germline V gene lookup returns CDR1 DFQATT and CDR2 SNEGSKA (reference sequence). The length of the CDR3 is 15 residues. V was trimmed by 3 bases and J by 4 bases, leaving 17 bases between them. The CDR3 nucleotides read TGCAGTGCTAGTCTCAGGTCCCTTGGGGCAGATACGCAGTATTTT. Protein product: CSASLRSLGADTQYF.

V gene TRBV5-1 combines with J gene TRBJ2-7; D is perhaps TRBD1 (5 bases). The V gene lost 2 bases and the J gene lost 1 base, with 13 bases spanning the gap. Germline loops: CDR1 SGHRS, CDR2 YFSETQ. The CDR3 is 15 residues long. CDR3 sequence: CASSFNPQGSYEQYF. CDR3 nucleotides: TGCGCCAGCAGCTTTAACCCTCAGGGTTCCTACGAGCAGTACTTC.

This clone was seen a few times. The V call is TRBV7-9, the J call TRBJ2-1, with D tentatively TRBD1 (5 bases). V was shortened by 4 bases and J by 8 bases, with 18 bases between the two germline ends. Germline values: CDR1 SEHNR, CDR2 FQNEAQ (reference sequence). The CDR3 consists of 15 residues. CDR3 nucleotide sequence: TGTGCCAGCAGCTACCTCTTCGCAGGGAAATATGAGCAGTTCTTC. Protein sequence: CASSYLFAGKYEQFF.

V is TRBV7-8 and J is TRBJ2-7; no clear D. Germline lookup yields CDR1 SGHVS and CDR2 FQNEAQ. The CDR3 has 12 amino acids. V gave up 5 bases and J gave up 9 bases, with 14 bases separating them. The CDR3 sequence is CASSQTSGRQYF. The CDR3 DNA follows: TGTGCCAGCAGCCAGACATCCGGACGGCAGTACTTC. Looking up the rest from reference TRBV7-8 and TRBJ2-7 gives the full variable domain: GAGVSQSPRYKVAKRGQDVALRCDPISGHVSLFWYQQALGQGPEFLTYFQNEAQLDKSGLPSDRFFAERPEGSVSTLKIQRTQQEDSAVYLCASSQTSGRQYFGPGTRLTVT.

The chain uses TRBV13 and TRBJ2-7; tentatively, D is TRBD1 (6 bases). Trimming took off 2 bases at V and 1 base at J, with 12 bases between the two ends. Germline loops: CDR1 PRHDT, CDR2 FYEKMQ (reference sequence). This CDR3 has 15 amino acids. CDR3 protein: CASSLRPGASYEQYF. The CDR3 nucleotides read TGTGCCAGCAGCTTACGCCCAGGGGCTTCCTACGAGCAGTACTTC.

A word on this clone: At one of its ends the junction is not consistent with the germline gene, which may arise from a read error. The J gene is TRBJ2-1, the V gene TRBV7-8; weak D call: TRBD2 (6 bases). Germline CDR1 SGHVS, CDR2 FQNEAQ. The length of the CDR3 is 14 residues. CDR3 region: CASSPRDSNNEQFF. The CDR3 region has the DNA TGTGCCAGCAGCCCCCGGGACTCCAACAATGAGCAGTTCTTC. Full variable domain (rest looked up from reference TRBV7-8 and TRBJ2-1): GAGVSQSPRYKVAKRGQDVALRCDPISGHVSLFWYQQALGQGPEFLTYFQNEAQLDKSGLPSDRFFAERPEGSVSTLKIQRTQQEDSAVYLCASSPRDSNNEQFFGPGTRLTVL.

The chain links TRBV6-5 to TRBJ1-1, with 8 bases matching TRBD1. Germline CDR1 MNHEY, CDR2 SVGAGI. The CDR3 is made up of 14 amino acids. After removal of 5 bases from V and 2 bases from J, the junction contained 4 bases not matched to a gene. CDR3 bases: TGTGCCAGCAGTCCGGGACAGGCTAACACTGAAGCTTTCTTT. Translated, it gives CASSPGQANTEAFF.

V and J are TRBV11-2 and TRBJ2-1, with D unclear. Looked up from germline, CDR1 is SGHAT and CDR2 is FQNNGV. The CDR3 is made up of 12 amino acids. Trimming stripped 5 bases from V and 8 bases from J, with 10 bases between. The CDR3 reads CASSPRIDEQFF. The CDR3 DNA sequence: TGTGCCAGCAGCCCACGGATAGATGAGCAGTTCTTC.

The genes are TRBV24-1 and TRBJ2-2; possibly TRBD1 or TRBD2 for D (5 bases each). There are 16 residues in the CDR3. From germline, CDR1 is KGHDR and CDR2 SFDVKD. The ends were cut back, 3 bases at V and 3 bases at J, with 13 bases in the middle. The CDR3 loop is CATSDNLRGDTGELFF. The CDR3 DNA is TGTGCCACCAGTGATAACCTCCGGGGCGACACCGGGGAGCTGTTTTTT.

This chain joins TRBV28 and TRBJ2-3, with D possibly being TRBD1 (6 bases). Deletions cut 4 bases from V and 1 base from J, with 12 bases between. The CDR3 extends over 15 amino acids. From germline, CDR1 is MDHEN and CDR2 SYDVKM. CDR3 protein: CASSSTGLGTDTQYF. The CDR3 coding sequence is TGTGCCAGCAGTTCGACAGGTCTAGGCACAGATACGCAGTATTTT.

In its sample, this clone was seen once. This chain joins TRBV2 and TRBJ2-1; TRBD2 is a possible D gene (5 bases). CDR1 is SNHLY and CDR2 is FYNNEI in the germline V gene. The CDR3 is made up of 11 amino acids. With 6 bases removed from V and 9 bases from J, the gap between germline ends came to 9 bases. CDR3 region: CASREGGEQFF. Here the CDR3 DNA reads TGTGCCAGCAGAGAGGGTGGTGAGCAGTTCTTC. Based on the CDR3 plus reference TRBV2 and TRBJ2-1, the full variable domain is EPEVTQTPSHQVTQMGQEVILRCVPISNHLYFYWYRQILGQKVEFLVSFYNNEISEKSEIFDDQFSVERPDGSNFTLKIRSTKLEDSAMYFCASREGGEQFFGPGTRLTVL.

This chain's CDR3 is CASWSGSSFGELFF. CDR3 nucleotides: TGTGCCAGCTGGTCAGGAAGTTCCTTCGGGGAGCTGTTTTTT. V gene TRBV6-5 combines with J gene TRBJ2-2; D unresolved. Trimming left V 8 bases short and J 7 bases short, with 17 bases between. Germline CDR1 reads MNHEY; CDR2 reads SVGAGI. The CDR3 sequence is 14 residues long.

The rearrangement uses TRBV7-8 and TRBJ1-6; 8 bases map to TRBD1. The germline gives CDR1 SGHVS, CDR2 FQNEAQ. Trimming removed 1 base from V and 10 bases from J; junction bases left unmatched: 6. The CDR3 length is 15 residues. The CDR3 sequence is CASSLGQGAISPLHF. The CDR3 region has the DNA TGTGCCAGCAGCTTAGGGCAGGGGGCAATATCACCCCTCCACTTT.

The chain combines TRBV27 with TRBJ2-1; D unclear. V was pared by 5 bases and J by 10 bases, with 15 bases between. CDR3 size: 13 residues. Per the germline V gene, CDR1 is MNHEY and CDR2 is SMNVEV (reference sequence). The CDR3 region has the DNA TGTGCCAGCAGTCCTCCACTACATTGGGAGCAGTTCTTC. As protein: CASSPPLHWEQFF.

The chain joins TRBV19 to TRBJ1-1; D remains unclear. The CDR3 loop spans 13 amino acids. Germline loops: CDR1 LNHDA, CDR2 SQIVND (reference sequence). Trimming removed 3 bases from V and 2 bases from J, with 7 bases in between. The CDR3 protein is CASSIGRNTEAFF. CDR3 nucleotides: TGTGCCAGTAGTATCGGGAGAAACACTGAAGCTTTCTTT.